Here is one TCR beta chain with its context. This clonotype came up a few times. Its antigen specificity is not known. Per-nucleotide qualities are absent, and no much larger clonotype sits a single base away. The sample comes from a study of T cells after yellow fever vaccination (dated 2019 in TCRdb). Regarding the complete study: The SMART-Seq v4 Ultra Low Input RNA kit was used to prepare libraries from fractions with low cell numbers. To follow T-cell clones before and after primary and booster YFV17D yellow fever vaccination, bulk TCR alpha and beta repertoires were sequenced over time. The cohort comprised two healthy male donors, one aged 18 to 29 and one aged 30 to 40 years. Bulk PBMC replicates and cell subsets were isolated from blood drawn at multiple timepoints before and after both primary and secondary immunization. On the study overall, not on this receptor specifically: The secondary T-cell response was found to be weaker but faster than the primary response, with a peak reached on day 5 rather than on day 15. Because abundant contaminating clonotypes from the bulk population could be contained in FACS-sorted repertoires, computational filtering was required. After the booster, most of the clones that had expanded following primary vaccination were detected again (96% of CD4 and around 90% of CD8), which suggests that memory was broadly maintained. Only a couple of donors were included in the study, so the extent to which the findings can be generalized is limited. A small share of clonotypes was detected in both CD4 and CD8 compartments, with the overlap likely arising from convergent recombination.

Cut back by 0 bases and 1 base, the V and J ends lie 6 bases apart. The CDR3 runs 14 residues from the cysteine to the phenylalanine. Just the 42-base CDR3 DNA is kept, in frame starting at base 1. The germline V gene provides CDR1 MNHEY and CDR2 SVGAGI. Sequencing was performed on an Illumina NovaSeq 6000. TCR cDNA was synthesized by 5'RACE template switching, through which a universal primer site and unique molecular identifiers were introduced. cDNA synthesis was primed from both the TCR alpha and TCR beta constant segments. Libraries were amplified in two PCR steps, with sample barcodes and sequencing adapters added in the second step. Sequencing of libraries was done on Illumina HiSeq 2500 (2x100 bp) or NovaSeq (2x150 bp). The published analysis was carried out like this. Demultiplexing of reads and collapsing into UMI consensus sequences were performed with MIGEC, and V(D)J alignment was carried out with MiXCR. Vaccine-responding clonotypes were identified with edgeR using replicate PBMC samples, with FDR below 0.01 and a log2 fold change above 5 up to day 15 being required. Each bulk clonotype received a CD4 or CD8 identity based on whether the sequenced CD4 or CD8 repertoire contained that clonotype at higher abundance. TCRdb redid the processing of the public reads, applying fastp at Q25 and MiXCR, and retained in-frame beta chains. Entries are consolidated by CDR3 protein sequence, retaining the most common genes and DNA. For this entry, the V and J calls and clone size follow TCRdb and not the study's own pipeline. Recorded for this sample are some 240,000 distinct CDR3 sequences; about 5.2% of them occurred a single time. Together, the top ten hold roughly 3% of the sample.

Reading the label with the study, this specimen's treatment or condition is: live attenuated yellow fever vaccine strain. A standard Ficoll-Paque protocol was used to isolate PBMCs from peripheral blood. Dynabeads CD4 and CD8 positive selection kits were used to isolate the CD4 and CD8 T-cell fractions. TriZol was used to extract RNA from bulk PBMCs, from CD4 and CD8 fractions, and from dextramer-positive and dextramer-negative fractions. Sequencing used CD4+ T cells sorted from PBMCs, obtained on the day of the yellow fever booster vaccination. Recombination linked TRBV6-5 to TRBJ2-5; tentative D gene TRBD1, with 5 bases matching. The TCR comes from a man aged 18 to 29 who received the YFV17D yellow fever vaccine. The nucleotides are TGTGCCAGCAGTTACTCGGACACCCAAGAGACCCAGTACTTC. Its coded protein is CASSYSDTQETQYF.